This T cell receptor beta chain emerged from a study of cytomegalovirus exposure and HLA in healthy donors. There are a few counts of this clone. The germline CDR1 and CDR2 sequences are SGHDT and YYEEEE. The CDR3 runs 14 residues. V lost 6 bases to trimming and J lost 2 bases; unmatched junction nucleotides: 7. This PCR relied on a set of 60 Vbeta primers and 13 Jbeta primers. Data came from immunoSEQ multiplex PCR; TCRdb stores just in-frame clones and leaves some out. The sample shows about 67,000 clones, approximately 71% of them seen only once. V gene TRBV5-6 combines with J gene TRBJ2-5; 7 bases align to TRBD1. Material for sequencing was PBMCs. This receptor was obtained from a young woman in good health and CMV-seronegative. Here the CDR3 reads CASNIRGQQETQYF. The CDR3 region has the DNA TGTGCCAGCAACATTCGGGGACAGCAAGAGACCCAGTACTTC. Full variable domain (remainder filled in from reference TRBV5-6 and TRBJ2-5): DAGVTQSPTHLIKTRGQQVTLRCSPKSGHDTVSWYQQALGQGPQFIFQYYEEEERQRGNFPDRFSGHQFPNYSSELNVNALLLGDSALYLCASNIRGQQETQYFGPGTRLLVL.